The 26 T cell receptor beta chains below come from one sample, sequenced in a study of response to subunit inactivated influenza vaccine. TCRdb itself ran the RT-PCR reads through MiXCR, one entry per CDR3 protein. This sample has fewer than 600,000 distinct CDR3 sequences; 6.5% to 8% occur once, and the top ten carry 10% to 15%. The material sequenced was PBMCs from blood, taken roughly 24 months after vaccination. The receptors stem from a man between 50 and 75 years old who received an inactivated influenza vaccine.

This chain links TRBV19 with TRBJ2-5; 9 nucleotides match TRBD1. The CDR3 contains 17 residues. Germline V gene lookup returns CDR1 LNHDA and CDR2 SQIVND (reference sequence). Trimming cost V 4 bases and J 1 base; bases outside gene matches: 10. The CDR3 region is CASSTIGDREPQETQYF. For the CDR3, the DNA is TGTGCCAGTAGTACCATTGGGGACAGGGAACCCCAAGAGACCCAGTACTTC.

The table lists this clonotype with many counts. The J gene is TRBJ2-7, the V gene TRBV6-1, with TRBD1 identical over 9 bases. Germline values: CDR1 MNHNS, CDR2 SASEGT. The CDR3 has 13 residues. V lost 6 bases and J lost 6; bases outside the gene matches: 6. The CDR3 spells CASSRQGGLEQYF. The CDR3 region has the DNA TGTGCCAGCAGCCGACAGGGGGGTCTCGAGCAGTACTTC.

The chain is built from TRBV29-1 and TRBJ1-2; D remains ambiguous. Germline V gives CDR1 SQVTM, CDR2 ANQGSEA. This CDR3 spans 12 amino acids. V dropped 4 bases and J dropped 2 bases, with 8 bases sitting between them. CDR3 amino acids: CSVVLRNYGYTF. The CDR3 bases are TGCAGCGTTGTCCTCAGAAACTATGGCTACACCTTC.

About this clonotype: A read error may be the cause here, since a much bigger clone is one base away. J is TRBJ2-3 and V is TRBV28, with D perhaps being TRBD1 or TRBD2 (5 bases each). The germline V gene has CDR1 MDHEN and CDR2 SYDVKM. The CDR3 covers 16 residues. V shed 1 base and J shed 6 bases, with 17 bases lying between them. The CDR3 loop is CASSLFDLRGFDTQYF. CDR3 in DNA: TGTGCCAGCAGTTTATTTGACTTGAGGGGATTTGATACGCAGTATTTT.

The chain employs TRBV5-1 and TRBJ2-3; D is undetermined. V dropped 2 bases and J dropped 2 bases, with 6 bases sitting between them. This CDR3 comprises 13 residues. CDR1 and CDR2 from the germline V gene are SGHRS and YFSETQ. The CDR3 DNA follows: TGCGCCAGCAGCTTCGGGTACACAGATACGCAGTATTTT. Translating gives CASSFGYTDTQYF.

At least ten counts were recorded for this clonotype. This chain uses TRBV5-6 with TRBJ1-2, with 9 bases identical to TRBD1. The CDR3 contains 14 residues. Germline V gene data show CDR1 as SGHDT and CDR2 as YYEEEE. The J segment lost 4 bases and the V segment lost 4 bases, leaving 5 bases of the junction unmatched. The CDR3 is CASSRTGAGYGYTF. The DNA of the CDR3 is TGTGCCAGCAGCCGGACAGGGGCAGGCTATGGCTACACCTTC.

This clonotype was detected many times. The CDR3 DNA reads TGTGCCATCAGTGAGCAAGAGACCCAGTACTTC. It translates to CAISEQETQYF. The chain recombines TRBV10-3 with TRBJ2-5, with D uncertain. The CDR3 runs 11 residues. CDR1 ENHRY and CDR2 SYGVKD come from the germline V gene. Trimming took off 2 bases at V and 2 bases at J, with 0 bases between the two ends.

This clonotype has a count of ten or more. CDR3 residues: CASSWGLADTGELFF. The CDR3 DNA reads TGTGCCAGCAGCTGGGGACTAGCAGACACCGGGGAGCTGTTTTTT. The chain employs TRBV5-6 and TRBJ2-2, with 9 bases fitting TRBD2. Germline lookup yields CDR1 SGHDT and CDR2 YYEEEE. This CDR3 is 15 amino acids long. V lost 3 bases, J lost 3 bases, and 3 bases stayed unmatched. The variable domain in full, completed from reference TRBV5-6 and TRBJ2-2, reads DAGVTQSPTHLIKTRGQQVTLRCSPKSGHDTVSWYQQALGQGPQFIFQYYEEEERQRGNFPDRFSGHQFPNYSSELNVNALLLGDSALYLCASSWGLADTGELFFGEGSRLTVL.

In its sample, this clonotype was seen a few times. The chain has TRBV28 and TRBJ2-7; TRBD2 matches at 9 bases. This CDR3 has 16 amino acids. The germline gives CDR1 MDHEN, CDR2 SYDVKM. V shed 8 bases and J 6 bases; nucleotides not matched to a gene: 17. CDR3 sequence (DNA): TGTGCCAGCCCCCCTCGCGTAGCGGGAGCGATCGGCGAGCAGTACTTC. Translated: CASPPRVAGAIGEQYF.

This clonotype has a count of ten or more. The chain has TRBV11-2 and TRBJ2-1, with TRBD1 identical over 9 bases. CDR3 length: 14 amino acids. V was pared by 1 base and J by 7 bases, with 2 bases of the junction left unmatched. Germline CDR1 and CDR2: SGHAT and FQNNGV. The CDR3 here is CASSLGTGVNEQFF. CDR3 DNA: TGTGCCAGCAGCTTAGGGACAGGGGTAAATGAGCAGTTCTTC.

V is TRBV4-3 and J is TRBJ1-4; D is uncertain. Trimming stripped 4 bases from V and 0 bases from J, with 9 bases between. This CDR3 has 15 residues. Germline assignment: CDR1 LGHNA and CDR2 YSLEER. The CDR3 DNA reads as TGCGCCAGCAGCCGACGGACTGCAACTAATGAAAAACTGTTTTTT. Protein: CASSRRTATNEKLFF.

Only a few counts were recorded for this clonotype. This sequence joins TRBV20-1 and TRBJ2-1, with 10 bases lining up with TRBD2. Germline trimming cut 5 bases from V and 5 bases from J; bases unmatched to any gene: 12. CDR1 DFQATT and CDR2 SNEGSKA come from the germline V gene (reference sequence). The CDR3 is made up of 16 amino acids. The CDR3 sequence is CSAASMEREGNNEQFF. The CDR3 DNA sequence: TGCAGTGCTGCGAGTATGGAGCGGGAGGGAAACAATGAGCAGTTCTTC.

V and J are TRBV15 and TRBJ1-5, with unresolved D. Germline assignment: CDR1 LNHNV and CDR2 YYDKDF (reference sequence). CDR3 size: 15 residues. The V and J ends lost 3 bases and 4 bases respectively, with 13 bases between them. This CDR3 is CATSSDPAKNQPQHF. In DNA, the CDR3 is TGTGCCACCAGCAGCGACCCGGCGAAAAATCAGCCCCAGCATTTT.

The rearrangement uses TRBV6-5 and TRBJ2-1; weak D call: TRBD2 (7 bases). Germline loops: CDR1 MNHEY, CDR2 SVGAGI. Between the trimmed V and J ends, which lost 4 bases and 2 bases, there was a span of 9 bases. The CDR3 consists of 14 residues. CDR3 region: CASSWEGAYNEQFF. The CDR3 region has the DNA TGTGCCAGCAGTTGGGAGGGGGCCTACAATGAGCAGTTCTTC.

This clonotype was counted many times. This rearrangement joins TRBV7-2 to TRBJ2-3, with D unclear. V lost 0 bases and J 6 bases, leaving 13 bases between the germline ends. CDR3 length: 15 residues. Per germline, CDR1 SGHTA and CDR2 FQGNSA. The CDR3 bases are TGTGCCAGCAGCTTAGCCGAGACATACATGGATACGCAGTATTTT. Its translation: CASSLAETYMDTQYF.

This clonotype was detected many times. The genes are TRBV4-3 and TRBJ1-1, with D unclear. This CDR3 has 13 residues. V lost 0 bases, J lost 5 bases, and 7 bases lay in between. In germline, CDR1 is LGHNA, CDR2 YSLEER. The CDR3 reads CASSQDQRTEAFF. CDR3 in DNA: TGCGCCAGCAGCCAAGATCAGAGGACTGAAGCTTTCTTT.

V usage is TRBV7-2 and J usage is TRBJ2-7, with a weak D call TRBD2 (6 bases). Germline V gene sequence: CDR1 SGHTA, CDR2 FQGNSA. This CDR3 contains 14 residues. V was pared by 4 bases and J by 6 bases, with 16 bases between. The CDR3 region is CASSSTRRAGEQYF. CDR3 nucleotide sequence: TGTGCCAGCAGCTCTACTCGGAGGGCCGGCGAGCAGTACTTC.

The table lists this clonotype with many counts. This sequence joins TRBV24-1 and TRBJ2-3; 11 bases agree with TRBD1. The CDR3 extends over 15 amino acids. V trimming: 5 bases; J trimming: 5 bases; junction bases outside the gene matches: 5. Germline CDR1 and CDR2: KGHDR and SFDVKD. CDR3 in amino acids: CATSVGQGARDTQYF. The CDR3 DNA reads TGTGCCACCAGTGTAGGACAGGGGGCTAGAGATACGCAGTATTTT.

The rearrangement joins TRBV12-3 or TRBV12-4 to TRBJ2-1; 13 bases line up with TRBD2. The CDR3 is 15 residues long. V gave up 1 base and J gave up 9 bases; unmatched junction bases: 3. The CDR3 sequence is CASSLDTSGGVEQFF. The CDR3 DNA reads as TGTGCCAGCAGTTTAGACACTAGCGGGGGGGTTGAGCAGTTCTTC.

This clonotype was recorded a few times. The genes are TRBV11-2 and TRBJ2-5; D may correspond to TRBD1 or TRBD2 (5 bases each). This CDR3 has 17 residues. V was pared by 6 bases and J by 4 bases, with 24 bases between. Per the germline V gene, CDR1 is SGHAT and CDR2 is FQNNGV. CDR3 nucleotides: TGTGCCAGCAGTTTACAGGCCTACGTGGGCAGCGGAGAGACCCAGTACTTC. Protein sequence: CASSLQAYVGSGETQYF.

This clonotype was detected a few times. This sequence joins TRBV3-1 and TRBJ2-2; D unclear. The CDR3 spans 15 residues. CDR1 and CDR2 (germline): LGHDT, YNNKEL (reference sequence). V was clipped by 8 bases and J by 2 bases, with 15 bases between them. CDR3 nucleotide sequence: TGTGCCAGCGGTTTTTTACGTTCAAACACCGGGGAGCTGTTTTTT. The encoded protein is CASGFLRSNTGELFF. Full variable domain (rest looked up from reference TRBV3-1 and TRBJ2-2): DTAVSQTPKYLVTQMGNDKSIKCEQNLGHDTMYWYKQDSKKFLKIMFSYNNKELIINETVPNRFSPKSPDKAHLNLHINSLELGDSAVYFCASGFLRSNTGELFFGEGSRLTVL.

The V and J genes are TRBV20-1 and TRBJ1-1; D may be TRBD1 (6 bases). Between the trimmed V and J ends, which lost 5 bases and 3 bases, there was a span of 13 bases. This CDR3 is 13 amino acids long. Germline lookup yields CDR1 DFQATT and CDR2 SNEGSKA (reference sequence). The CDR3 DNA follows: TGCAGTGCTGGGGTCGGGGGGCACACTGAAGCTTTCTTT. Its protein is CSAGVGGHTEAFF.

The chain carries TRBV4-3 and TRBJ2-4; TRBD1 matches at 8 bases. The CDR3 length is 16 residues. V shed 4 bases and J 6 bases; nucleotides not matched to a gene: 11. Looked up from germline, CDR1 is LGHNA and CDR2 is YSLEER. The CDR3: CASSRNIRGPSNIQYF. The CDR3 region has the DNA TGCGCCAGCAGCCGAAATATCAGGGGGCCTTCAAACATTCAGTACTTC.

This clonotype was seen more than once but under ten times. The chain links TRBV24-1 to TRBJ2-3; D uncertain. This CDR3 is built from 12 residues. CDR1 is KGHDR and CDR2 is SFDVKD in the germline V gene. Trimming stripped 3 bases from V and 4 bases from J, with 4 bases between. Here the CDR3 reads CATSDEADTQYF. The DNA for the CDR3 is TGTGCCACCAGTGATGAGGCAGATACGCAGTATTTT.

The genes are TRBV15 and TRBJ2-1; D may correspond to TRBD1 or TRBD2 (6 bases each). This CDR3 is 15 amino acids long. Germline values: CDR1 LNHNV, CDR2 YYDKDF (reference sequence). V dropped 5 bases and J dropped 4 bases, with 15 bases sitting between them. The CDR3 region has the DNA TGTGCCACCAGCGAGGGGGGAGTCGCTTACAATGAGCAGTTCTTC. Protein sequence: CATSEGGVAYNEQFF.

This rearrangement joins TRBV28 to TRBJ2-1; 11 nucleotides agree with TRBD2. Germline V lookup: CDR1 MDHEN, CDR2 SYDVKM. The CDR3 runs to 16 residues. V shed 5 bases and J 7 bases; nucleotides not matched to a gene: 10. DNA for the CDR3: TGTGCCAGCAGTCCCTTAGCGGGAGGGCCGGAAAATGAGCAGTTCTTC. This codes for CASSPLAGGPENEQFF.